The entry that follows covers one T cell receptor beta chain sequence. This entry is derived from a study of shared T cell receptors in the human thymus. The V gene lost 6 bases and the J gene lost 4 bases, with 19 bases spanning the gap. The CDR3 consists of 17 residues. Germline V gene data show CDR1 as MDHEN and CDR2 as SYDVKM. Assay: immunoSEQ multiplex PCR; the TCRdb copy retains only in-frame clones and omits some. Of 65,000 to 70,000 clones listed, about 95% were seen once; the top ten hold roughly 0.033%. The chain uses TRBV28 and TRBJ2-6, with D possibly being TRBD1 or TRBD2 (5 bases each). The TCR was taken from a human donor. Sequenced sample: thymocytes. CDR3 coding DNA: TGTGCCAGCAGCAAGAAAAACTGGGGGTACGGGGCCAACGTCCTGACTTTC. It codes for CASSKKNWGYGANVLTF.